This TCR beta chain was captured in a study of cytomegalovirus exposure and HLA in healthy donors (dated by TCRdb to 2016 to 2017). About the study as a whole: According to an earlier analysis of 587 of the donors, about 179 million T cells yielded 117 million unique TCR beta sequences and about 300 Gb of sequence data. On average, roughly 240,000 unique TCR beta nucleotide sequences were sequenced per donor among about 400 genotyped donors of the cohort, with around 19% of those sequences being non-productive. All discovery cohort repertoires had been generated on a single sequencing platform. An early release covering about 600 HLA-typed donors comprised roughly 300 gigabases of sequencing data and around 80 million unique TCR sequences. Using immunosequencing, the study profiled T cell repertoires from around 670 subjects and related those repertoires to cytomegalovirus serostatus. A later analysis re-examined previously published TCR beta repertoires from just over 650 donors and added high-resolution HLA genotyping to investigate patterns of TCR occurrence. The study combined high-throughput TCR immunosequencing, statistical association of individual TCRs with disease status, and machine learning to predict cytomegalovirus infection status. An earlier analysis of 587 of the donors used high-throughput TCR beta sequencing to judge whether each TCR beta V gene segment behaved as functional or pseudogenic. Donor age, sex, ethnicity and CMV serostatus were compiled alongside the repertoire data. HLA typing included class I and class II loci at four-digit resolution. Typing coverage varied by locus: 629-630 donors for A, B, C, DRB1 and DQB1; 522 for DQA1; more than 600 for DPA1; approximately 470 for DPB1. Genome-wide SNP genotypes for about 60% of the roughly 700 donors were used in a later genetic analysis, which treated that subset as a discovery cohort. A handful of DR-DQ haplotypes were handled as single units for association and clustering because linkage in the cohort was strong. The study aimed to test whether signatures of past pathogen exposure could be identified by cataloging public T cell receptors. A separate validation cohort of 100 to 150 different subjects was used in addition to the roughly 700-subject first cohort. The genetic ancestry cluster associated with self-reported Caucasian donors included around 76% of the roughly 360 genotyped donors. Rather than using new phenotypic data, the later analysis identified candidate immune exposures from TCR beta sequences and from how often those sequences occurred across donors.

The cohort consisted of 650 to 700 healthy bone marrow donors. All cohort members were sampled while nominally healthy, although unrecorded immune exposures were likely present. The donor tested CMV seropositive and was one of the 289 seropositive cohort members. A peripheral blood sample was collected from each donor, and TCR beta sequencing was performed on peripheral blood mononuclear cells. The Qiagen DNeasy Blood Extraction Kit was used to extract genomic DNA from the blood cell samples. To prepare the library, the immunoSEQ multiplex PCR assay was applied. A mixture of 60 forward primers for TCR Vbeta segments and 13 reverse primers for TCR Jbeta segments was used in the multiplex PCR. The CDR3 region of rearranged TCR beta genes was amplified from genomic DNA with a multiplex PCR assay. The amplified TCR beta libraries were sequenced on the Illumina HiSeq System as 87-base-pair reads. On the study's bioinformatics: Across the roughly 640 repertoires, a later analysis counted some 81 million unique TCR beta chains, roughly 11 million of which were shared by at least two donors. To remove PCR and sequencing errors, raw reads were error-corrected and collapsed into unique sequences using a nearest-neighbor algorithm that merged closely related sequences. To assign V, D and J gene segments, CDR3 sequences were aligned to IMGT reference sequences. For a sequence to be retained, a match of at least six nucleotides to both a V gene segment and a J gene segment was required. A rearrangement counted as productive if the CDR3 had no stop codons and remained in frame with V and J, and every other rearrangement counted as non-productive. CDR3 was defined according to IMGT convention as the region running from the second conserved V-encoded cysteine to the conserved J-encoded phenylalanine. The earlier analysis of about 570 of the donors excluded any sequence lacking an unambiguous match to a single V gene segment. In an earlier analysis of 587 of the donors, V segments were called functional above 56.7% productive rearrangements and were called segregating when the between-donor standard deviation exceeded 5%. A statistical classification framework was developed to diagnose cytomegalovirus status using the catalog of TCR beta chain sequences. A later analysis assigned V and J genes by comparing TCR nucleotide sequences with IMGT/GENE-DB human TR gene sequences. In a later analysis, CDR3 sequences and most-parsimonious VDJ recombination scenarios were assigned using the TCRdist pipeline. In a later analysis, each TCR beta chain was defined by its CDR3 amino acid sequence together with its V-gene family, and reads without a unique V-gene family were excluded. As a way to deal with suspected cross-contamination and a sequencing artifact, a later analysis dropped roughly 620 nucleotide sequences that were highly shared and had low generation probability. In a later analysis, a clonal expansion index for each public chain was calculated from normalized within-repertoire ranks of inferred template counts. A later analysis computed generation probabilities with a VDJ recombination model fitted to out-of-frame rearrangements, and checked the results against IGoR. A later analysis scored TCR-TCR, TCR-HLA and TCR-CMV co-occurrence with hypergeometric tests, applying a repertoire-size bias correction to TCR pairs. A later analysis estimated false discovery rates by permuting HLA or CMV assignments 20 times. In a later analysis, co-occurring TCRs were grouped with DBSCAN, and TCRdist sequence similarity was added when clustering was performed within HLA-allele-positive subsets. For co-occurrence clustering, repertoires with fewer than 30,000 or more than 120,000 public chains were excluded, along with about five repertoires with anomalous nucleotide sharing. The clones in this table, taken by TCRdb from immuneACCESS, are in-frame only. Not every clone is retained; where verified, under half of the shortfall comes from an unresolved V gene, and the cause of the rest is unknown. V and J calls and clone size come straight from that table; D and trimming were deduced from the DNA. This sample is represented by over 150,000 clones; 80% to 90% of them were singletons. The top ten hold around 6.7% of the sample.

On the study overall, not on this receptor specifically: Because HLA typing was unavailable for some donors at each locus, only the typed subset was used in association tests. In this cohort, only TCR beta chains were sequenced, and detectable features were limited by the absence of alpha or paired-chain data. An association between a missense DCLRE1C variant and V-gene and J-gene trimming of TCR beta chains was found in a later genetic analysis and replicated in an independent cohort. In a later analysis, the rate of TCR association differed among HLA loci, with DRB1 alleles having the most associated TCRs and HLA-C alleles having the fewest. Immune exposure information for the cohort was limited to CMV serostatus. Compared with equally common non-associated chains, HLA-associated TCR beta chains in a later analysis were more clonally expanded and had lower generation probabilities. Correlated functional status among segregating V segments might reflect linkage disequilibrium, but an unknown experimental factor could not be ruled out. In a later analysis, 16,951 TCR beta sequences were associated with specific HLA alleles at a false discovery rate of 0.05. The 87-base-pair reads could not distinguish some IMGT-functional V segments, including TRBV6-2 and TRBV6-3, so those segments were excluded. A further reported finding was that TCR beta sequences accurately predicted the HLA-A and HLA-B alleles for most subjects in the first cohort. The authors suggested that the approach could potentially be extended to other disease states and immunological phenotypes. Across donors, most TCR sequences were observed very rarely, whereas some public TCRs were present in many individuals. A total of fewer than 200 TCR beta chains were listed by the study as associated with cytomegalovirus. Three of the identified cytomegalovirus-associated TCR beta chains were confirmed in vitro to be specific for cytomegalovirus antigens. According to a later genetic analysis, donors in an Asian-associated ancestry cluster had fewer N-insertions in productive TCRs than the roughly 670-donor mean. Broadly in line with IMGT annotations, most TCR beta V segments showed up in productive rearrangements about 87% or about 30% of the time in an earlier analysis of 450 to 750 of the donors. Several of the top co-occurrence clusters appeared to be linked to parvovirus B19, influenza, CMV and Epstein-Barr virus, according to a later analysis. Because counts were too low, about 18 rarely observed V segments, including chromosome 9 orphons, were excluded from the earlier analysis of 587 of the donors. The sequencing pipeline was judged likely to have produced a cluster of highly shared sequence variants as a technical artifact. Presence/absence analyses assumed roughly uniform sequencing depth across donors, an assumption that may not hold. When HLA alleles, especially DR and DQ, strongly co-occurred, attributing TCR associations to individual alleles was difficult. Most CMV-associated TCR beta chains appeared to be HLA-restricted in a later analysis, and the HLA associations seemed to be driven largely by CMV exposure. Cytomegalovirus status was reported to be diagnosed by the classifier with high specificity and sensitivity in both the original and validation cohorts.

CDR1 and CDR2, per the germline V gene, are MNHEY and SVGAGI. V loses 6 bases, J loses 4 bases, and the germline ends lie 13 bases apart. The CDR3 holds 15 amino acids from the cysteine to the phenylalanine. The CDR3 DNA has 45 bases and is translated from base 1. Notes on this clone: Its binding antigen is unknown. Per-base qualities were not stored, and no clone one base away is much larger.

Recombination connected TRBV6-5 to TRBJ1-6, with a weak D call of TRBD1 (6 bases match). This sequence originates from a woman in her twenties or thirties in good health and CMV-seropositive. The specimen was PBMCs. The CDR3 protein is CASSFRTDYNSPLHF. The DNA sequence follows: TGTGCCAGCAGCTTTCGGACAGATTATAATTCACCCCTCCACTTT.